The 7 T cell receptor beta chains below all came from one sample that was sequenced in a study of immune characterization of retroperitoneal liposarcoma. TCRdb recomputed calls from the PCR reads with MiXCR, one row per CDR3 protein. The sample consists of about 10,000 distinct CDR3 sequences, approximately 35% of them appearing once. Input material: tumor tissue. The receptors come from a male donor with retroperitoneal liposarcoma.

Within the sample, this clonotype is medium-sized. CDR3 nucleotides: TGTGCCAGCAGCTTAGATGGGACAGGCCACTATGGCTACACCTTC. Translation gives CASSLDGTGHYGYTF. V usage is TRBV7-2 and J usage is TRBJ1-2, with 8 bases lining up with TRBD1. V gave up 1 base and J gave up 3 bases; unmatched junction bases: 4. The CDR3 length is 15 residues. Germline-derived CDR1 and CDR2 are SGHTA and FQGNSA.

The rearrangement links TRBV27 to TRBJ2-1, with unresolved D. Between the trimmed V and J ends, which lost 11 bases and 10 bases, there was a span of 12 bases. The CDR3 runs 10 residues. In germline, CDR1 is MNHEY, CDR2 SMNVEV (reference sequence). The CDR3 nucleotides read TGTGCCCCTGTGGCCTGCGAGCAGTTCTTC. The encoded protein is CAPVACEQFF.

The gene calls are TRBV6-1 and TRBJ2-1, with 10 positions matching TRBD1. The CDR3 totals 13 residues. The V gene end was trimmed by 1 base and the J gene end by 10 bases; junction bases not matched to a gene: 1. The germline V gene encodes CDR1 MNHNS and CDR2 SASEGT. Here the CDR3 reads CASSEGDRGEQFF. The DNA for the CDR3 is TGTGCCAGCAGTGAAGGGGACAGGGGCGAGCAGTTCTTC.

J is TRBJ1-4 and V is TRBV6-5; weak D call: TRBD1 (5 bases). The V and J ends lost 7 bases and 5 bases respectively, with 14 bases between them. The CDR3 runs 14 residues. The germline V gene encodes CDR1 MNHEY and CDR2 SVGAGI. The CDR3 sequence: CASKWGRNNEKLFF. The CDR3 nucleotides are TGTGCCAGCAAATGGGGACGGAACAATGAAAAACTGTTTTTT.

CDR3 DNA: TGCGCCAGCCAGGGACTCCCGAGCTCCTACAATGAGCAGTTCTTC. This translates into CASQGLPSSYNEQFF. The gene calls are TRBV4-1 and TRBJ2-1, with TRBD2 as a possible D gene (6 bases). V was trimmed by 8 bases and J by 0 bases, leaving 14 bases between them. Germline CDR1 and CDR2: MGHRA and YSYEKL. This CDR3 is 15 amino acids long.

This clonotype ranks as medium-sized (0.01 to 0.1%). V and J are TRBV6-1 and TRBJ2-5; perhaps D is TRBD1 or TRBD2 (5 bases each). V was trimmed by 1 base and J by 5 bases, leaving 11 bases between them. This CDR3 region has 14 residues. Germline V gives CDR1 MNHNS, CDR2 SASEGT. In DNA, the CDR3 is TGTGCCAGCAGTGAAGGTGGGACCCTGGAGACCCAGTACTTC. This sequence encodes CASSEGGTLETQYF.

The genes are TRBV6-8 and TRBJ2-3; no definite D call. The V and J ends lost 8 bases and 3 bases respectively, with 9 bases between them. This CDR3 contains 12 residues. CDR1 is MNHGY and CDR2 is SAAAGT in the germline V gene. The chain's CDR3 is CASLRQTDTQYF. CDR3 DNA sequence: TGTGCCAGCCTCAGACAAACAGATACGCAGTATTTT.